This is a list of T cell receptor beta chains from one sample in a study of blood T cell repertoires in COVID-19. The method was immunoSEQ multiplex PCR; TCRdb's version includes in-frame clones alone and lacks a portion of them. Of about 180,000 clones in the sample, roughly 84% were seen once. Sequencing was performed on peripheral blood. Receptor source: a person aged 70 to 80 with COVID-19, enrolled during active disease. CDR3s include the opening cysteine and the closing phenylalanine or tryptophan. The D gene is left open where the match is weak. The size entry is marked missing in some rows and otherwise reads once, few, many or a size class.

>NA|TRBJ2-2|TRBV24-1|TRBD1|14
CATTPPGGTGELFF
TGTGCCACCACCCCCCCAGGGGGTACCGGGGAGCTGTTTTTT
>NA|TRBJ2-1|TRBV7-6|NA|16
CASSLRSGSSYNEQFF
TGTGCCAGCAGCTTAAGGAGCGGAAGCTCCTACAATGAGCAGTTCTTC
>NA|TRBJ1-2|TRBV27|NA|12
CASRGSGEGYTF
TGTGCCAGCAGAGGGAGTGGCGAAGGCTACACCTTC
>NA|TRBJ2-1|TRBV19|TRBD2|15
CASSPGLADDNEQFF
TGTGCCAGTAGCCCGGGACTAGCGGATGACAATGAGCAGTTCTTC
>few|TRBJ2-3|TRBV7-3|TRBD2|18
CASSLIGLAGGPTDTQYF
TGTGCCAGCAGCTTAATCGGGCTAGCGGGAGGTCCCACAGATACGCAGTATTTT
>NA|TRBJ1-2|TRBV11-2|TRBD1|14
CASSLEYRGFGYTF
TGTGCCAGCAGCTTAGAATACAGGGGGTTTGGCTACACCTTC
>once|TRBJ2-1|TRBV7-8|NA|14
CASSLVYRDNEQFF
TGTGCCAGCAGCTTAGTCTACCGAGACAATGAGCAGTTCTTC
>NA|TRBJ1-1|TRBV4-1|TRBD1|15
CASSRIQGANTEAFF
TGCGCCAGCAGCCGCATACAGGGGGCGAACACTGAAGCTTTCTTT
>NA|TRBJ2-1|TRBV19|NA|19
CASSTRGPEEVGIWDEQFF
TGTGCCAGTAGTACCAGGGGTCCCGAAGAGGTGGGGATTTGGGATGAGCAGTTCTTC
>NA|TRBJ1-6|TRBV5-6|TRBD1|13
CASSFDRAMALHF
TGTGCCAGCAGCTTTGACAGGGCGATGGCCCTCCACTTT
>NA|TRBJ2-7|TRBV6-6|NA|15
CATRESGTGTYEQYF
TGTGCCACCAGGGAGAGCGGGACAGGAACCTACGAGCAGTACTTC
>NA|TRBJ1-4|TRBV3-1/TRBV3-2|NA|14
CASSQDARSEKLFF
TGTGCCAGCAGCCAAGATGCGCGCTCCGAAAAACTGTTTTTT
>NA|TRBJ1-1|TRBV18|TRBD1|15
CASSRGTGLATEAFF
TGTGCCAGCTCGAGAGGGACAGGGCTGGCCACTGAAGCTTTCTTT